One and the same sample provided the 22 T cell receptor beta chains below, sequenced in a study of cytomegalovirus exposure and HLA in healthy donors. Vbeta (60) and Jbeta (13) primers were used in the PCR. The method was immunoSEQ multiplex PCR; TCRdb's version includes in-frame clones alone and lacks a portion of them. The sample holds about 160,000 clones, around 76% seen once. Material: PBMCs. All receptors derive from a man aged 55-75 years in good health and CMV-seronegative.

The rearrangement uses TRBV7-8 and TRBJ2-5; the match to TRBD1 covers 12 bases. The CDR3 spans 15 residues. Trimming took 5 bases from V and 11 from J; bases not matched to a gene: 12. The germline gives CDR1 SGHVS, CDR2 FQNEAQ. In DNA, the CDR3 is TGTGCCAGCAGCGGCCTGGGACAGGGGGCAGGTGAGCAGTACTTC. Encoded protein: CASSGLGQGAGEQYF.

This clone was seen only a few times. The chain recombines TRBV11-2 with TRBJ2-5; TRBD1 agrees at 8 bases. Germline CDR1 SGHAT, CDR2 FQNNGV. After removal of 7 bases from V and 2 bases from J, the junction contained 6 bases not matched to a gene. The CDR3 covers 14 residues. The CDR3: CASTWGTGQETQYF. CDR3 bases: TGTGCCAGCACCTGGGGGACAGGTCAAGAGACCCAGTACTTC.

This clone is a singleton in its sample. V usage is TRBV19 and J usage is TRBJ2-2, with D maybe TRBD1 (6 bases). The V and J ends lost 4 bases and 0 bases respectively, with 9 bases between them. CDR3 length: 15 residues. The germline V gene encodes CDR1 LNHDA and CDR2 SQIVND (reference sequence). The CDR3 here is CASSTQGSNTGELFF. In DNA form, the CDR3 reads TGTGCCAGTAGTACACAGGGATCGAACACCGGGGAGCTGTTTTTT. Based on the CDR3 plus reference TRBV19 and TRBJ2-2, the full variable domain is DGGITQSPKYLFRKEGQNVTLSCEQNLNHDAMYWYRQDPGQGLRLIYYSQIVNDFQKGDIAEGYSVSREKKESFPLTVTSAQKNPTAFYLCASSTQGSNTGELFFGEGSRLTVL.

V is TRBV25-1 and J is TRBJ2-3, with 11 nucleotides matching TRBD2. The germline gives CDR1 MGHDK, CDR2 SYGVNS. Trimming took 2 bases from V and 4 from J; bases not matched to a gene: 5. The CDR3 is 16 residues long. The CDR3 coding sequence is TGTGCCAGCAGTGAAACTAGCGGGAGTAGCCCAGATACGCAGTATTTT. Translated, it gives CASSETSGSSPDTQYF.

The chain couples TRBV4-3 to TRBJ2-7, with D possibly matching TRBD2 (6 bases). Germline V lookup: CDR1 LGHNA, CDR2 YSLEER. V shed 0 bases and J shed 7 bases, with 16 bases lying between them. The length of the CDR3 is 15 residues. CDR3 residues: CASSQDRQGLLEQYF. The CDR3 nucleotides read TGCGCCAGCAGCCAAGATCGTCAGGGACTCCTAGAGCAGTACTTC.

In this sample, this clone turned up a few times. The CDR3 is CATSRVRLSQAGGELFF. The CDR3 nucleotides read TGTGCCACCAGCAGAGTGAGGCTCTCGCAGGCGGGCGGGGAGCTGTTTTTT. V is TRBV15 and J is TRBJ2-2; possible D gene TRBD2, 5 bases. The germline V gene has CDR1 LNHNV and CDR2 YYDKDF (reference sequence). Between the trimmed V and J ends, which lost 1 base and 7 bases, there was a span of 19 bases. The CDR3 loop spans 17 amino acids.

V is TRBV19 and J is TRBJ1-4, with D possibly being TRBD1 (6 bases). From germline, CDR1 is LNHDA and CDR2 SQIVND (reference sequence). The length of the CDR3 is 15 residues. The V end was cut by 3 bases, the J end by 7 bases, with 15 bases between. Here the CDR3 DNA reads TGTGCCAGTAGTATTGGGCCAGGGGTTGGTGAAAAACTGTTTTTT. As protein: CASSIGPGVGEKLFF.

The V call is TRBV12-5, the J call TRBJ2-7; perhaps TRBD2 as D (5 bases). The germline V gene has CDR1 LGHNT and CDR2 FRNRAP. The CDR3 is made up of 14 amino acids. V was shortened by 0 bases and J by 7 bases, with 13 bases between the two germline ends. The DNA for the CDR3 is TGTGCTAGTGGTTTGGTTCGGGGTCTGGAAGAGCAGTACTTC. Translated, it gives CASGLVRGLEEQYF.

In this sample, this clone turned up a few times. The rearrangement links TRBV9 to TRBJ2-2, with 7 bases that match TRBD1. After removal of 4 bases from V and 0 bases from J, the junction contained 12 bases not matched to a gene. The germline V gene has CDR1 SGDLS and CDR2 YYNGEE. This CDR3 is built from 18 residues. This CDR3 reads CASSPRTGDLTNTGELFF. Here the CDR3 DNA reads TGTGCCAGCAGCCCCCGGACAGGAGACCTTACGAACACCGGGGAGCTGTTTTTT. The full variable domain, completed using reference TRBV9 and TRBJ2-2, is DSGVTQTPKHLITATGQRVTLRCSPRSGDLSVYWYQQSLDQGLQFLIQYYNGEERAKGNILERFSAQQFPDLHSELNLSSLELGDSALYFCASSPRTGDLTNTGELFFGEGSRLTVL.

This chain joins TRBV30 and TRBJ2-1; a possible D gene is TRBD1 (7 bases). Per germline, CDR1 GTSNPN and CDR2 SVGIG (reference sequence). This CDR3 comprises 15 residues. V lost 1 base and J 8 bases, leaving 18 bases between the germline ends. The CDR3 loop is CAWSAGQGGEDEQFF. In DNA, the CDR3 is TGTGCCTGGAGTGCCGGTCAGGGGGGAGAGGATGAGCAGTTCTTC.

This chain uses TRBV19 with TRBJ1-5, with unresolved D. The germline CDR1 and CDR2 sequences are LNHDA and SQIVND (reference sequence). The V end lost 7 bases, the J end lost 6 bases, and 10 bases lay between the germline ends. The CDR3 consists of 12 residues. DNA for the CDR3: TGTGCCAGTAACGGGAGAAGTCAGCCCCAGCATTTT. This codes for CASNGRSQPQHF.

This sequence joins TRBV7-6 and TRBJ2-3, with TRBD1 as a possible D gene (5 bases). Germline loops: CDR1 SGHVS, CDR2 FNYEAQ. The length of the CDR3 is 16 residues. The V end was cut by 0 bases, the J end by 5 bases, with 15 bases between. The CDR3 DNA follows: TGTGCCAGCAGCTTAGCGGGGCACGTCGTTGGAGATACGCAGTATTTT. This translates into CASSLAGHVVGDTQYF.

The V call is TRBV29-1, the J call TRBJ1-2, with D possibly matching TRBD1 (6 bases). The CDR3 loop spans 13 amino acids. Trimming pared 5 bases from V and 5 bases from J, leaving 15 bases between. Germline V CDR1 and CDR2: SQVTM, ANQGSEA. CDR3 loop: CSVSTGDDYGYTF. In nucleotides, the CDR3 is TGCAGCGTTTCGACAGGCGACGATTATGGCTACACCTTC.

V and J are TRBV6-5 and TRBJ1-1; D is undetermined. The CDR3 length is 12 residues. CDR1 and CDR2 from the germline V gene are MNHEY and SVGAGI. As DNA, the CDR3 is TGTGCTTCAACCGGGAACTCCCCTGAAGCTTTCTTT. Its protein product is CASTGNSPEAFF.

The chain couples TRBV27 to TRBJ2-1, with D possibly being TRBD1 (5 bases). The CDR3 extends over 15 amino acids. Germline V gene data show CDR1 as MNHEY and CDR2 as SMNVEV (reference sequence). Trimming took off 3 bases at V and 5 bases at J, with 14 bases between the two ends. The CDR3 DNA is TGTGCCAGCAGTTTTTGGCTCAGGGCGAACAATGAGCAGTTCTTC. Its translation is CASSFWLRANNEQFF.

The chain has TRBV27 and TRBJ1-2, with 7 bases lining up with TRBD1. Germline V gene sequence: CDR1 MNHEY, CDR2 SMNVEV (reference sequence). V trimming: 6 bases; J trimming: 6 bases; junction bases outside the gene matches: 16. The CDR3 has 16 amino acids. CDR3 protein: CASSPDRSLVGDGYTF. In DNA, the CDR3 is TGTGCCAGCAGCCCGGACAGGTCCCTAGTTGGAGATGGCTACACCTTC.

The rearrangement links TRBV7-6 to TRBJ2-5; TRBD1 matches 9 bases. V lost 5 bases to trimming and J lost 4 bases; unmatched junction nucleotides: 8. The CDR3 has 15 residues. In germline, CDR1 is SGHVS, CDR2 FNYEAQ. For the CDR3, the DNA is TGTGCCAGCAGCATAAACACAGGGGGCCCAGAGACCCAGTACTTC. Amino acids: CASSINTGGPETQYF.

The chain has TRBV6-1 and TRBJ2-5; 10 bases are shared with TRBD1. The junction had 6 bases not matched to a gene; V was cut back by 7 bases and J by 1 base. The CDR3 spans 15 residues. Germline lookup yields CDR1 MNHNS and CDR2 SASEGT. CDR3 bases: TGTGCCAGCATCTTAGACAGGGGGCCCCAAGAGACCCAGTACTTC. Protein: CASILDRGPQETQYF.

This clone was picked up a small number of times. This rearrangement joins TRBV7-8 to TRBJ2-1; 8 positions agree with TRBD2. V lost 2 bases to trimming and J lost 4 bases; unmatched junction nucleotides: 13. Germline CDR1 and CDR2: SGHVS and FQNEAQ. CDR3 length equals 18 residues. CDR3 loop: CASSLSTFGRGAYNEQFF. DNA for the CDR3: TGTGCCAGCAGCTTATCTACGTTTGGGCGGGGGGCGTACAATGAGCAGTTCTTC. The full variable domain, rest sourced from reference TRBV7-8 and TRBJ2-1, is GAGVSQSPRYKVAKRGQDVALRCDPISGHVSLFWYQQALGQGPEFLTYFQNEAQLDKSGLPSDRFFAERPEGSVSTLKIQRTQQEDSAVYLCASSLSTFGRGAYNEQFFGPGTRLTVL.

This chain links TRBV30 with TRBJ2-3, with 9 positions matching TRBD1. This CDR3 region has 13 residues. V was pared by 0 bases and J by 10 bases, with 5 bases of the junction left unmatched. Germline V gene sequence: CDR1 GTSNPN, CDR2 SVGIG (reference sequence). In DNA form, the CDR3 reads TGTGCCTGGAGTGTAGGGGGACAGGGCCCGCAGTATTTT. Its translation is CAWSVGGQGPQYF.

This clone was seen only a few times. The genes are TRBV7-2 and TRBJ1-2, with D tentatively TRBD1 (6 bases). V dropped 5 bases and J dropped 5 bases, with 12 bases sitting between them. This CDR3 region has 13 residues. Germline V gives CDR1 SGHTA, CDR2 FQGNSA. The CDR3 is CASSLGQIYGYTF. The CDR3 nucleotides read TGTGCCAGCAGCCTGGGACAAATTTATGGCTACACCTTC.

The rearrangement links TRBV7-2 to TRBJ2-4; D remains unclear. V lost 1 base and J lost 5, with 6 bases in between. From germline, CDR1 is SGHTA and CDR2 FQGNSA. The CDR3 consists of 13 residues. The CDR3 bases are TGTGCCAGCAGCTTAGTCGGAGAAAACATTCAGTACTTC. Its protein product is CASSLVGENIQYF.